This TCR beta chain was sequenced in a study of cytomegalovirus exposure and HLA in healthy donors. Whole-study findings and limits: It was reported that the classifier diagnosed cytomegalovirus status with high specificity and sensitivity in both the original and validation cohorts.

The CDR3 runs to 14 residues. V lost 8 bases, J lost 0 bases, and 13 bases lay in between. From germline, CDR1 is SGHTA and CDR2 FQGTGA. Comments on this clone: Its target is not known.

Sequencing was performed with immunoSEQ multiplex PCR; in TCRdb, only in-frame clones are kept and a portion is missing. This table has 200,000 to 250,000 clones, 83% appearing once. Sample: PBMCs. The chain combines TRBV7-3 with TRBJ1-1, with a possible D match to TRBD1 (6 bases). The TCR was taken from a woman aged 18-29 years in good health and CMV-seronegative. The CDR3 DNA reads as TGTGCCAGCGGACAGAGGATTATGAACACTGAAGCTTTCTTT. It codes for CASGQRIMNTEAFF.